Presented here are 8 T cell receptor beta chains from one specimen sequenced in a study of post-analysis software for immune sequencing data. Libraries were made from TCR beta cDNA, and they carried unique molecular identifiers. Each CDR3 protein gets one entry after TCRdb re-called the PCR reads with MiXCR. Of 350,000 to 500,000 distinct CDR3 sequences in the sample, 39% were seen once. Whole-study findings and limits: Included in a set of a few TRBV segments more frequent in patients than controls were TRBV5-6, TRBV5-1 and TRBV20-1.

Their antigen targets remain unknown. Sequenced input: blood. The receptors originated from a girl aged 2-10 years with multiple sclerosis.

This clonotype was detected only a few times. V is TRBV29-1 and J is TRBJ2-4, with 7 bases that match TRBD2. CDR1 is SQVTM, CDR2 ANQGSEA, per germline. V lost 2 bases to trimming and J lost 0 bases; unmatched junction nucleotides: 13. This CDR3 contains 18 residues. CDR3 bases: TGCAGCGTTGAACGGCTAGCGGAGGGGAAGGGAGCCAAAAACATTCAGTACTTC. Amino acid sequence: CSVERLAEGKGAKNIQYF.

Here the CDR3 reads CAISESSTGRTYEQFF. The DNA for the CDR3 is TGTGCCATCTCTGAATCTAGTACAGGGAGAACCTACGAGCAGTTCTTC. The chain uses TRBV10-3 and TRBJ2-1, with D possibly being TRBD1 (6 bases). Germline assignment: CDR1 ENHRY and CDR2 SYGVKD. The CDR3 is 16 residues long. The V gene lost 8 bases and the J gene lost 10 bases, with 27 bases spanning the gap.

The chain links TRBV29-1 to TRBJ1-3; tentative D call: TRBD1 (5 bases). The ends were cut back, 4 bases at V and 0 bases at J, with 22 bases in the middle. The CDR3 runs to 18 residues. The germline gives CDR1 SQVTM, CDR2 ANQGSEA. The CDR3 spells CSVAGWSQGGYSGNTIYF. The CDR3 DNA reads TGCAGCGTTGCAGGATGGTCCCAGGGAGGATACTCTGGAAACACCATATATTTT.

This clonotype was counted only a few times. The CDR3 loop reads CASSRQGADTQYF. The CDR3 region has the DNA TGTGCCAGCAGCCGGCAAGGGGCGGATACGCAGTATTTT. This rearrangement joins TRBV28 to TRBJ2-3; tentative D call: TRBD1 (5 bases). Looked up from germline, CDR1 is MDHEN and CDR2 is SYDVKM. This CDR3 is 13 amino acids long. V dropped 6 bases and J dropped 6 bases, with 13 bases sitting between them. Full variable domain (outside the CDR3, taken from reference TRBV28 and TRBJ2-3): DVKVTQSSRYLVKRTGEKVFLECVQDMDHENMFWYRQDPGLGLRLIYFSYDVKMKEKGDIPEGYSVSREKKERFSLILESASTNQTSMYLCASSRQGADTQYFGPGTRLTVL.

The chain couples TRBV6-1 to TRBJ1-5; possible D gene TRBD1, 6 bases. V gave up 7 bases and J gave up 0 bases, with 16 bases separating them. CDR3 length equals 16 residues. Germline V gene data show CDR1 as MNHNS and CDR2 as SASEGT. CDR3: CASTGQLLYSNQPQHF. The CDR3, as DNA: TGTGCCAGCACAGGACAGCTTCTCTATAGCAATCAGCCCCAGCATTTT.

This CDR3 is CASSPYLDYGYTF. The CDR3 DNA reads TGTGCCAGCAGCCCCTACCTGGACTATGGCTACACCTTC. This sequence joins TRBV14 and TRBJ1-2; D uncertain. Germline V gene sequence: CDR1 SGHDN, CDR2 FVKESK. CDR3 length: 13 amino acids. The V and J ends lost 4 bases and 3 bases respectively, with 9 bases between them.

Written as DNA, the CDR3 is TGTGCCAGCAGGCCGTGGACGAAATCCTACGAGCAGTACTTC. Residues: CASRPWTKSYEQYF. The V and J genes are TRBV27 and TRBJ2-7; no firm D call. Trimming took off 6 bases at V and 1 base at J, with 13 bases between the two ends. Per germline, CDR1 MNHEY and CDR2 SMNVEV (reference sequence). CDR3 length: 14 amino acids.

The J gene is TRBJ2-7, the V gene TRBV6-6; TRBD1 is a possible D gene (6 bases). The J call is uncertain, as TRBJ2-5 better fits the DNA end. This CDR3 is 14 amino acids long. Germline lookup yields CDR1 MNHNY and CDR2 SVGAGI (reference sequence). The CDR3 reads CASSRWTVKETQYF. DNA for the CDR3: TGTGCCAGCAGCAGGTGGACAGTAAAAGAGACCCAGTACTTC.